This is a list of T cell receptor beta chains from one sample in a study of blood T cells in healthy people across ages. TCRdb itself ran the 5' RACE reads through MiXCR, one entry per CDR3 protein. The sample lists some 550,000 distinct CDR3 sequences; around 48% were seen once. Specimen: blood. The receptors here all came from a man older than 75 in good health. CDR3s include the opening cysteine and the closing phenylalanine or tryptophan. The D gene is left open where the match is weak. Size tells how often a clone was seen (once, few, many) or the class of an expanded clone, and some rows leave it out.

J gene: TRBJ2-1
D gene: NA
V gene: TRBV28
clone size: few
CDR3 DNA: TGTGCCAGCAGTCAGACAGTTTCCTACAATGAGCAGTTCTTC
CDR3 protein: CASSQTVSYNEQFF

J gene: TRBJ2-1
D gene: TRBD2
V gene: TRBV6-6
clone size: many
CDR3 DNA: TGTGCCAGCAGTACCGGGACTAGCAGCAATGAGCAGTTCTTC
CDR3 protein: CASSTGTSSNEQFF

J gene: TRBJ2-3
D gene: NA
V gene: TRBV10-3
clone size: few
CDR3 DNA: TGTGCCATCAGTGAAGGGCAGGGCACAGATACGCAGTATTTT
CDR3 protein: CAISEGQGTDTQYF

J gene: TRBJ1-1
D gene: NA
V gene: TRBV20-1
clone size: NA
CDR3 DNA: TGCAGTGCTAGGAGGGGGAGTCAGAACACTGAAGCTTTCTTT
CDR3 protein: CSARRGSQNTEAFF

J gene: TRBJ2-6
D gene: NA
V gene: TRBV2
clone size: NA
CDR3 DNA: TGTGCCAGCAGTCCCAACAGGGCCTCTGGGGCCAACGTCCTGACTTTC
CDR3 protein: CASSPNRASGANVLTF

J gene: TRBJ1-2
D gene: NA
V gene: TRBV6-2/TRBV6-3
clone size: NA
CDR3 DNA: TGTGCCAGCAGTCCTGACAGCTCGCTATACTATGGCTACACCTTC
CDR3 protein: CASSPDSSLYYGYTF

J gene: TRBJ1-2
D gene: NA
V gene: TRBV6-5
clone size: NA
CDR3 DNA: TGTGCCAGCAGTGACGGGGGGGCGGGTTATGGCTACACCTTC
CDR3 protein: CASSDGGAGYGYTF

J gene: TRBJ1-6
D gene: TRBD1
V gene: TRBV5-1
clone size: many
CDR3 DNA: TGCGCCAGCAGCCCCGGGACAGGGGGCAATTCACCCCTCCACTTT
CDR3 protein: CASSPGTGGNSPLHF

J gene: TRBJ2-2
D gene: NA
V gene: TRBV12-3/TRBV12-4
clone size: many
CDR3 DNA: TGTGCCAGCACCGATAGGGTTGGCACCGGGGAGCTGTTTTTT
CDR3 protein: CASTDRVGTGELFF

J gene: TRBJ2-1
D gene: TRBD2
V gene: TRBV7-3
clone size: NA
CDR3 DNA: TGTGCCAGCAGCTTAAAACTAGCGGGTCACAATGAGCAGTTCTTC
CDR3 protein: CASSLKLAGHNEQFF

J gene: TRBJ1-6
D gene: TRBD1
V gene: TRBV2
clone size: NA
CDR3 DNA: TGTGCCAGCAGTGGCAGGGGGCGCAGGGATTCACCCCTCCACTTT
CDR3 protein: CASSGRGRRDSPLHF

J gene: TRBJ2-3
D gene: NA
V gene: TRBV7-2
clone size: NA
CDR3 DNA: TGTGCCAGCAGTGGGGGGGCCAGAGATACGCAGTATTTT
CDR3 protein: CASSGGARDTQYF

J gene: TRBJ2-3
D gene: NA
V gene: TRBV20-1
clone size: NA
CDR3 DNA: TGCAGTGCTGAGGCACCAACTACGCAGTATTTT
CDR3 protein: CSAEAPTTQYF

J gene: TRBJ1-6
D gene: NA
V gene: TRBV20-1
clone size: NA
CDR3 DNA: TGCAGTGCTACCCGGGCTCTTAATTCACCCCTCCACTTT
CDR3 protein: CSATRALNSPLHF

J gene: TRBJ2-3
D gene: TRBD2
V gene: TRBV6-5
clone size: NA
CDR3 DNA: TGTGCCAGCAGTTCCGCGGGGGGGCCTACGCAGTATTTT
CDR3 protein: CASSSAGGPTQYF

J gene: TRBJ1-2
D gene: NA
V gene: TRBV6-2/TRBV6-3
clone size: few
CDR3 DNA: TGTGCCAGCAGTATCCGACAGGCGACTAACTATGGCTACACCTTC
CDR3 protein: CASSIRQATNYGYTF

J gene: TRBJ1-1
D gene: NA
V gene: TRBV6-6
clone size: many
CDR3 DNA: TGTGCCAGCAGTTATGACGGGCAATCGGGCACTGAAGCTTTCTTT
CDR3 protein: CASSYDGQSGTEAFF

J gene: TRBJ2-3
D gene: TRBD1
V gene: TRBV20-1
clone size: NA
CDR3 DNA: TGCAGTGCGGGACGACAGGGAGACACAGATACGCAGTATTTT
CDR3 protein: CSAGRQGDTDTQYF

J gene: TRBJ2-7
D gene: NA
V gene: TRBV5-1
clone size: NA
CDR3 DNA: TGCGCCAGCAGCTTGGATGGGGGCTACGAGCAGTACTTC
CDR3 protein: CASSLDGGYEQYF

J gene: TRBJ2-5
D gene: NA
V gene: TRBV28
clone size: once
CDR3 DNA: TGTGCCAGCAGCTGGACCCCGTCGGCGGGCGATCAAGAGACCCAGTACTTC
CDR3 protein: CASSWTPSAGDQETQYF

J gene: TRBJ2-3
D gene: NA
V gene: TRBV27
clone size: once
CDR3 DNA: TGTGCCAGCAGTTCTGAGCGGGGCACCCCTAGGGGGACAGATACGCAGTATTTT
CDR3 protein: CASSSERGTPRGTDTQYF

J gene: TRBJ1-2
D gene: TRBD1
V gene: TRBV7-8
clone size: NA
CDR3 DNA: TGTGCCAGCAGCTTGGACAGGGCAGACTATGGCTACACCTTC
CDR3 protein: CASSLDRADYGYTF

J gene: TRBJ1-4
D gene: TRBD1
V gene: TRBV7-9
clone size: NA
CDR3 DNA: TGTGCCAGCACCCCCAGACAGGGGCATAATGAAAAACTGTTTTTT
CDR3 protein: CASTPRQGHNEKLFF

J gene: TRBJ2-1
D gene: NA
V gene: TRBV20-1
clone size: few
CDR3 DNA: TGCAGTGCTAGGTGGCATACATCCCTCCGTGAGCAGTTCTTC
CDR3 protein: CSARWHTSLREQFF

J gene: TRBJ1-3
D gene: NA
V gene: TRBV30
clone size: NA
CDR3 DNA: TGTGCCTGGAGTACAGGAACTGGAAACACCATATATTTT
CDR3 protein: CAWSTGTGNTIYF

J gene: TRBJ1-6
D gene: NA
V gene: TRBV20-1
clone size: many
CDR3 DNA: TGCAGTGCCCAAAGGGGCACGGACAATAATTCACCCCTCCACTTT
CDR3 protein: CSAQRGTDNNSPLHF

J gene: TRBJ1-1
D gene: NA
V gene: TRBV12-3/TRBV12-4
clone size: few
CDR3 DNA: TGTGCCAGCAGCCGTAGACGGGGCCTGGGGGACACTGAAGCTTTCTTT
CDR3 protein: CASSRRRGLGDTEAFF